This T cell receptor (beta chain) was identified in a study of T cell changes during pregnancy in multiple sclerosis (dated by TCRdb to between 2019 and 2020). Study-level background: In women with multiple sclerosis, the researchers looked at how the T cell repertoire shifted as pregnancy progressed.

Points on this clone: The specificity of this receptor is unknown. No per-base quality is available; no much larger clone lies one base away.

The CDR3 covers 16 residues, taking in both the cysteine and the phenylalanine. Here the CDR3 DNA is all that survives: 48 bases in frame from base 1. From the germline V gene, CDR1 is SGHDT and CDR2 is YYEEEE. V has 0 bases trimmed and J has 5 bases trimmed; junction bases matching no gene number 7. The library was built by means of the immunoSEQ multiplex PCR assay. TCRdb carries this immuneACCESS record with in-frame sequences only. Its versions omit some clonotypes, under half of them owing to an unresolved V gene in the studies checked, with the rest unexplained. This sample gives some 80,000 clones in total; 90% to 95% of them show up just once. The ten most abundant clones make up under 1.2% of the sample.

This specimen was peripheral blood, taken in the second trimester of pregnancy. Rearrangement joined TRBV5-6 to TRBJ2-1, with 8 bases in between that match TRBD2. The TCR comes from a female donor with multiple sclerosis, enrolled in a pregnancy study. The nucleotide sequence is given as TGTGCCAGCAGCTTGGTCGGGAGGGCCCTAAACAATGAGCAGTTCTTC. Its protein is CASSLVGRALNNEQFF.